The next 10 T cell receptor beta chains were all read from a single sample in a study of T cell changes during pregnancy in multiple sclerosis. Here immunoSEQ multiplex PCR was the method, and the copy in TCRdb shows in-frame clones only, minus some. The sample consists of about 21,000 clones, 70% to 90% of them appearing once. Sequenced material: CD8+ T cells from peripheral blood mononuclear cells, taken in the second trimester of pregnancy. Receptors originate from a female donor in good health, enrolled as a control in a pregnancy study.

CDR3 in amino acids: CASSLAFRGNNSPLHF. DNA for the CDR3: TGTGCCAGCAGCTTAGCCTTCAGGGGGAATAATTCACCCCTCCACTTT. This sequence joins TRBV7-6 and TRBJ1-6, with TRBD1 identical over 7 bases. The CDR3 spans 16 residues. The V segment lost 0 bases and the J segment 5 bases; nucleotides outside the gene matches: 4. From germline, CDR1 is SGHVS and CDR2 FNYEAQ.

The CDR3 DNA follows: TGTGCCAGCAGCCCACTTCGGGTAGCGGGGACCAATGAGCAGTTCTTC. Amino acid sequence: CASSPLRVAGTNEQFF. The rearrangement uses TRBV21-1 and TRBJ2-1; the table gives TRBD2 as D, unverified against the DNA. TRBV21-1 has pseudogene status. CDR3 length: 16 residues.

The gene calls are TRBV27 and TRBJ1-5; 8 nucleotides agree with TRBD1. Germline CDR1 and CDR2: MNHEY and SMNVEV (reference sequence). Unmatched junction bases numbered 3, after V lost 5 bases and J lost 6 bases. The CDR3 contains 13 residues. CDR3 region: CASSGQGTQPQHF. CDR3 DNA: TGTGCCAGCAGTGGACAGGGTACTCAGCCCCAGCATTTT.

The sample holds one count of this clone. This specimen includes other DNA sequences encoding the same CDR3. The CDR3 loop is CASTLGGVNSPLHF. The CDR3 DNA reads as TGTGCCAGCACCCTAGGGGGCGTCAATTCACCCCTCCACTTT. The chain uses TRBV7-9 and TRBJ1-6, with 7 bases matching TRBD1. Trimming cost V 7 bases and J 7 bases; bases outside gene matches: 7. Germline loops: CDR1 SEHNR, CDR2 FQNEAQ (reference sequence). The length of the CDR3 is 14 residues.

The rearrangement uses TRBV28 and TRBJ2-1; TRBD2 agrees at 7 bases. Per the germline V gene, CDR1 is MDHEN and CDR2 is SYDVKM. Losses at the gene ends were 5 bases for V and 6 bases for J; bases not matched to a gene: 7. The CDR3 totals 14 residues. DNA of the CDR3: TGTGCCAGCAGTATCCCGGGCGGGGGCAATGAGCAGTTCTTC. Amino acid sequence: CASSIPGGGNEQFF.

By share of the sample, this clone is large. The sample contains more than one DNA sequence encoding this CDR3. J is TRBJ2-7 and V is TRBV27, with 9 nucleotides matching TRBD1. CDR1 is MNHEY, CDR2 SMNVEV, per germline (reference sequence). The CDR3 spans 14 residues. V dropped 3 bases and J dropped 4; count of bases not matched to a gene: 4. CDR3 region: CASSLGQGGYEQYF. Written as DNA, the CDR3 is TGTGCCAGCAGTTTGGGACAGGGAGGATACGAGCAGTACTTC.

The chain couples TRBV29-1 to TRBJ2-1, with 7 bases aligning to TRBD2. Germline CDR1 SQVTM, CDR2 ANQGSEA. The CDR3 length is 12 residues. The V gene end was trimmed by 6 bases and the J gene end by 7 bases; junction bases not matched to a gene: 6. DNA of the CDR3: TGCAGCGTGGGGGGACTACTGAATGAGCAGTTCTTC. Its translation: CSVGGLLNEQFF.

CDR3 loop: CASSLGTPKAGAFF. In DNA form, the CDR3 reads TGTGCCAGCAGCTTAGGGACGCCGAAAGCGGGAGCTTTCTTT. The chain has TRBV7-9 and TRBJ1-1; D uncertain. CDR1 is SEHNR, CDR2 FQNEAQ, per germline (reference sequence). V lost 1 base and J lost 10, with 16 bases in between. The CDR3 consists of 14 residues.

The V call is TRBV6-1, the J call TRBJ2-7; 12 positions match TRBD1. The CDR3 runs 14 residues. From germline, CDR1 is MNHNS and CDR2 SASEGT. V trimming: 5 bases; J trimming: 7 bases; junction bases outside the gene matches: 6. The CDR3 sequence is CASSSGTGGYEQYF. The DNA for the CDR3 is TGTGCCAGCAGTTCCGGGACAGGGGGCTATGAGCAGTACTTC.

J is TRBJ1-2 and V is TRBV19; possible D gene TRBD1, 5 bases. Trimming shortened V by 2 bases and J by 4 bases, and 17 bases separated the two germline ends. The CDR3 contains 16 residues. In germline, CDR1 is LNHDA, CDR2 SQIVND (reference sequence). The CDR3 region has the DNA TGTGCCAGTAGTATATCCCCCCCCGGGACTGGCTATGGCTACACCTTC. Residues: CASSISPPGTGYGYTF.